The 27 T cell receptor beta chains presented below share a single source sample, sequenced in a study of blood T cell repertoires in COVID-19. Repertoires were generated with immunoSEQ multiplex PCR, while TCRdb's copy carries only in-frame clones and drops some. The table shows about 300,000 clones, with approximately 90% occurring only once. What was sequenced was PBMCs or T cells enriched from blood (not recorded which). The receptors originated from a woman aged 18-29 years who had recovered from COVID-19.

The chain couples TRBV5-1 to TRBJ2-3; D perhaps matches TRBD1 (6 bases). The CDR3 length is 16 residues. Per the germline V gene, CDR1 is SGHRS and CDR2 is YFSETQ. V dropped 3 bases and J dropped 4 bases, with 18 bases sitting between them. The CDR3 DNA sequence: TGCGCCAGCAGCTCAACATTCAGGGGCAGGTCAGATACGCAGTATTTT. Translation gives CASSSTFRGRSDTQYF.

The rearrangement joins TRBV11-2 to TRBJ1-6; no clear D gene. The CDR3 is 14 amino acids. V dropped 2 bases and J dropped 7 bases, with 9 bases sitting between them. The germline V gene has CDR1 SGHAT and CDR2 FQNNGV. CDR3 coding DNA: TGTGCCAGCAGCTTACTCGGGGTGAATTCACCCCTCCACTTT. It is translated as CASSLLGVNSPLHF. The variable domain in full, completed from reference TRBV11-2 and TRBJ1-6, reads EAGVAQSPRYKIIEKRQSVAFWCNPISGHATLYWYQQILGQGPKLLIQFQNNGVVDDSQLPKDRFSAERLKGVDSTLKIQPAKLEDSAVYLCASSLLGVNSPLHFGNGTRLTVT.

J is TRBJ2-7 and V is TRBV9, with TRBD2 matching 14 bases. The germline CDR1 and CDR2 sequences are SGDLS and YYNGEE. CDR3 length equals 17 residues. The junction had 8 bases not matched to a gene; V was cut back by 3 bases and J by 3 bases. The CDR3 sequence is CASSGSGLAGVDYEQYF. The CDR3 nucleotides are TGTGCCAGCAGCGGATCGGGACTAGCGGGAGTCGACTACGAGCAGTACTTC.

The CDR3: CASSFSIAGDTQYF. In DNA form, the CDR3 reads TGTGCCAGCAGCTTCTCTATAGCGGGAGATACGCAGTATTTT. This sequence joins TRBV5-4 and TRBJ2-3, with TRBD2 identical over 7 bases. The CDR3 consists of 14 residues. Germline lookup yields CDR1 SGHNT and CDR2 YYREEE (reference sequence). Trimming at V came to 2 bases and at J to 5 bases, leaving 5 bases not matched to a gene.

This clone has just one count. V is TRBV29-1 and J is TRBJ2-1, with 9 bases aligning to TRBD1. After removal of 1 base from V and 7 bases from J, the junction contained 5 bases not matched to a gene. CDR1 is SQVTM and CDR2 is ANQGSEA in the germline V gene. The CDR3 runs 14 residues. The DNA for the CDR3 is TGCAGCGTTGAAGGACAGGGGGTTATGAATGAGCAGTTCTTC. Its translation is CSVEGQGVMNEQFF.

The chain links TRBV7-9 to TRBJ1-6; unclear D gene. Germline lookup yields CDR1 SEHNR and CDR2 FQNEAQ (reference sequence). V was clipped by 1 base and J by 3 bases, with 10 bases between them. The CDR3 consists of 16 residues. CDR3 amino acids: CASSLGSPIYNSPLHF. The CDR3 coding sequence is TGTGCCAGCAGCTTAGGGAGTCCGATCTATAATTCACCCCTCCACTTT.

The chain carries TRBV6-5 and TRBJ1-1; D perhaps matches TRBD1 (5 bases). The CDR3 extends over 12 amino acids. Between the trimmed V and J ends, which lost 0 bases and 8 bases, there was a span of 7 bases. Germline CDR1 reads MNHEY; CDR2 reads SVGAGI. In nucleotides, the CDR3 is TGTGCCAGCAGTTACTCGGGGCGGGAAGCTTTCTTT. It is translated as CASSYSGREAFF.

The chain recombines TRBV19 with TRBJ2-3; unclear D gene. V lost 3 bases to trimming and J lost 10 bases, with 14 bases between them. Germline CDR1 and CDR2: LNHDA and SQIVND (reference sequence). The CDR3 runs to 13 residues. The chain's CDR3 is CASSISDTQAQYF. For the CDR3, the DNA is TGTGCCAGTAGTATCTCTGACACCCAAGCGCAGTATTTT.

The chain links TRBV5-1 to TRBJ1-2; tentative D call: TRBD1 (5 bases). CDR1 and CDR2 from the germline V gene are SGHRS and YFSETQ. With 1 base removed from V and 8 bases from J, the gap between germline ends came to 21 bases. The CDR3 loop spans 16 amino acids. The CDR3 nucleotides are TGCGCCAGCAGCTTGTTTGAAGGGGCGAGGCTGGGAGGCTACACCTTC. This translates into CASSLFEGARLGGYTF. The whole variable domain, filled in from reference TRBV5-1 and TRBJ1-2, reads KAGVTQTPRYLIKTRGQQVTLSCSPISGHRSVSWYQQTPGQGLQFLFEYFSETQRNKGNFPGRFSGRQFSNSRSEMNVSTLELGDSALYLCASSLFEGARLGGYTFGSGTRLTVV.

The chain couples TRBV14 to TRBJ1-2, with D hard to call. The length of the CDR3 is 14 residues. With 4 bases removed from V and 4 bases from J, the gap between germline ends came to 13 bases. In germline, CDR1 is SGHDN, CDR2 FVKESK. The CDR3 DNA reads TGTGCCAGCAGCCCAGGACGGACTGGCTATGGCTACACCTTC. Translated, it gives CASSPGRTGYGYTF.

This chain connects TRBV19 to TRBJ2-7, with D unresolved. This CDR3 is built from 13 residues. V dropped 6 bases and J dropped 2 bases, with 11 bases sitting between them. The germline gives CDR1 LNHDA, CDR2 SQIVND (reference sequence). The CDR3, as DNA: TGTGCCAGTAGGCCGACTTTAGCCTACGAGCAGTACTTC. Its translation is CASRPTLAYEQYF. The full variable domain, rest sourced from reference TRBV19 and TRBJ2-7, is DGGITQSPKYLFRKEGQNVTLSCEQNLNHDAMYWYRQDPGQGLRLIYYSQIVNDFQKGDIAEGYSVSREKKESFPLTVTSAQKNPTAFYLCASRPTLAYEQYFGPGTRLTVT.

This chain links TRBV13 with TRBJ1-4; the match to TRBD1 covers 8 bases. J was trimmed by 14 bases and V by 4 bases; bases with no gene match: 9. This CDR3 spans 13 amino acids. Germline CDR1 PRHDT, CDR2 FYEKMQ (reference sequence). Here the CDR3 DNA reads TGTGCCAGCAGCTGGGACAGGCGTGAATATCTGTTTTTT. Translated: CASSWDRREYLFF.

The chain recombines TRBV5-6 with TRBJ1-2; the D gene is possibly TRBD1 (5 bases). Germline CDR1 reads SGHDT; CDR2 reads YYEEEE. Trimming shortened V by 2 bases and J by 1 base, and 15 bases separated the two germline ends. The CDR3 contains 16 residues. The CDR3 reads CASSLGGESFNYGYTF. The CDR3 nucleotides are TGTGCCAGCAGCTTAGGAGGGGAGTCCTTTAACTATGGCTACACCTTC.

The rearrangement links TRBV27 to TRBJ2-2, with TRBD1 matching over 10 bases. The ends lost 4 bases at V and 3 bases at J; junction bases unmatched: 5. There are 16 residues in the CDR3. Germline V gene data show CDR1 as MNHEY and CDR2 as SMNVEV (reference sequence). The CDR3 protein is CASSSTDRGDTGELFF. CDR3 DNA: TGTGCCAGCAGTTCGACGGACAGGGGGGACACCGGGGAGCTGTTTTTT.

The chain has TRBV10-3 and TRBJ1-1; 10 bases align to TRBD1. J lost 4 bases, V lost 5 bases, and 10 bases had no gene match. The CDR3 sequence is 16 residues long. Germline V CDR1 and CDR2: ENHRY, SYGVKD. CDR3 region: CAISTGTGVSGTEAFF. Written as DNA, the CDR3 is TGTGCCATCAGTACCGGGACAGGGGTTTCTGGCACTGAAGCTTTCTTT.

This clone was recorded only once. This chain uses TRBV5-1 with TRBJ2-3, with 7 bases identical to TRBD2. The V gene's germline CDR1 is SGHRS and CDR2 YFSETQ. The V gene end was trimmed by 6 bases and the J gene end by 2 bases; junction bases not matched to a gene: 9. CDR3 length: 15 amino acids. The CDR3 is CASTSRGGNTDTQYF. The CDR3, as DNA: TGCGCCAGCACCTCCCGGGGAGGGAACACAGATACGCAGTATTTT. The full variable domain, rest sourced from reference TRBV5-1 and TRBJ2-3, is KAGVTQTPRYLIKTRGQQVTLSCSPISGHRSVSWYQQTPGQGLQFLFEYFSETQRNKGNFPGRFSGRQFSNSRSEMNVSTLELGDSALYLCASTSRGGNTDTQYFGPGTRLTVL.

Ten or more counts support this clone. The chain is built from TRBV11-1 and TRBJ2-3; 8 bases are a match to TRBD1. V shed 3 bases and J 4 bases; nucleotides not matched to a gene: 9. CDR1 is SGHAT, CDR2 FQDESV, per germline (reference sequence). CDR3 length: 16 residues. In DNA, the CDR3 is TGTGCCAGCAGCTTCGGACAGGGCAGAGGGCCAGATACGCAGTATTTT. Its protein product is CASSFGQGRGPDTQYF.

This clone was counted once. V usage is TRBV5-1 and J usage is TRBJ1-2, with D perhaps TRBD1 (6 bases). Deletions cut 1 base from V and 4 bases from J, with 14 bases between. CDR3 length: 15 amino acids. CDR1 is SGHRS and CDR2 is YFSETQ in the germline V gene. The DNA of the CDR3 is TGCGCCAGCAGCTTGACGACAGGACAGCTCTATGGCTACACCTTC. Protein product: CASSLTTGQLYGYTF.

The V gene is TRBV18, the J gene TRBJ2-2; 9 positions match TRBD1. V gave up 1 base and J gave up 2 bases; unmatched junction bases: 2. Germline V CDR1 and CDR2: KGHSH, LQKENI. The CDR3 runs 16 residues. CDR3 sequence reads: CASSPLGQGNTGELFF. CDR3 DNA sequence: TGTGCCAGCTCACCACTGGGACAGGGTAACACCGGGGAGCTGTTTTTT.

This chain uses TRBV28 with TRBJ1-5; D unresolved. The ends were cut back, 6 bases at V and 3 bases at J, with 15 bases in the middle. Germline values: CDR1 MDHEN, CDR2 SYDVKM. CDR3 length: 15 amino acids. CDR3 loop: CASSEPGRNNQPQHF. The CDR3 nucleotides are TGTGCCAGCAGCGAACCGGGAAGGAACAATCAGCCCCAGCATTTT.

The V gene is TRBV2, the J gene TRBJ2-3; 10 bases match TRBD2. CDR1 is SNHLY, CDR2 FYNNEI, per germline. CDR3 length equals 17 residues. The V gene end was trimmed by 6 bases and the J gene end by 7 bases; junction bases not matched to a gene: 16. CDR3 loop: CASSDSGTSASPYTQYF. CDR3 nucleotide sequence: TGTGCCAGCAGCGACTCCGGGACTAGCGCTTCCCCGTATACGCAGTATTTT. Full variable domain (outside the CDR3, taken from reference TRBV2 and TRBJ2-3): EPEVTQTPSHQVTQMGQEVILRCVPISNHLYFYWYRQILGQKVEFLVSFYNNEISEKSEIFDDQFSVERPDGSNFTLKIRSTKLEDSAMYFCASSDSGTSASPYTQYFGPGTRLTVL.

V gene TRBV5-1 combines with J gene TRBJ1-3; D may be TRBD1 (5 bases). V shed 4 bases and J shed 9 bases, with 23 bases lying between them. Germline V gives CDR1 SGHRS, CDR2 YFSETQ. CDR3 length equals 16 residues. CDR3 nucleotide sequence: TGCGCCAGCAGCGCGTTAACAGGACCTGCGGAGGGCACCATATATTTT. It is translated as CASSALTGPAEGTIYF.

This chain connects TRBV27 to TRBJ1-2; no definite D call. Germline V gene sequence: CDR1 MNHEY, CDR2 SMNVEV (reference sequence). This CDR3 is 13 amino acids long. Trimming removed 3 bases from V and 7 bases from J, with 12 bases in between. CDR3 sequence: CASSFGGLAGYTF. CDR3 nucleotide sequence: TGTGCCAGCAGTTTTGGAGGTCTTGCTGGCTACACCTTC.

The gene calls are TRBV6-1 and TRBJ1-2; 7 bases agree with TRBD1. This CDR3 region has 16 residues. J was trimmed by 8 bases and V by 0 bases; bases with no gene match: 12. Germline lookup yields CDR1 MNHNS and CDR2 SASEGT. The CDR3 coding sequence is TGTGCCAGCAGTGAAGCGATAGGAGAGGGGGCAAAGGGCTACACCTTC. Protein product: CASSEAIGEGAKGYTF.

CDR3 sequence (DNA): TGTGCCAGCAGGCCAGGGGCTACTAGCACAGATACGCAGTATTTT. This codes for CASRPGATSTDTQYF. The chain couples TRBV7-3 to TRBJ2-3; D perhaps matches TRBD1 (6 bases). Trimming shortened V by 6 bases and J by 0 bases, and 13 bases separated the two germline ends. CDR3 size: 15 residues. Per germline, CDR1 SGHTA and CDR2 FQGTGA.

V is TRBV7-2 and J is TRBJ2-7; TRBD1 is a possible D gene (5 bases). V lost 2 bases to trimming and J lost 0 bases, with 17 bases between them. The CDR3 length is 17 residues. Germline V gene data show CDR1 as SGHTA and CDR2 as FQGNSA. The CDR3 DNA sequence: TGTGCCAGCAGCTTAAATTTCGGCAGGGCCCTCTCCTACGAGCAGTACTTC. This gives the protein CASSLNFGRALSYEQYF.

The rearrangement joins TRBV6-2 or TRBV6-3 to TRBJ1-1, with D perhaps TRBD1 (6 bases). This CDR3 spans 17 amino acids. Germline loops: CDR1 MNHEY, CDR2 SVGEGT. Trimming took off 2 bases at V and 5 bases at J, with 21 bases between the two ends. The CDR3 DNA sequence: TGTGCCAGCAGTTACGGGGGCATCCTCTCCTCGGGGACTGAAGCTTTCTTT. Translation: CASSYGGILSSGTEAFF.